A selection of T cell receptor beta chains follows, all from one sample in a study of OX40 agonist ivuxolimab in advanced cancers. Repertoires were generated with immunoSEQ multiplex PCR, while TCRdb's copy carries only in-frame clones and drops some. The sample has some 100,000 clones, 84% seen once. Sequences were derived from CD4+ or CD8+ T cells sorted from blood, sampled in a trial of the OX40 agonist ivuxolimab. These receptors all come from an adult with an advanced solid tumor such as melanoma, head and neck, liver or kidney cancer. Both conserved end residues are trimmed from each CDR3.

V gene: TRBV5-1
CDR3 protein: ASKRGESTDTQY

V gene: TRBV5-1
CDR3 protein: ASSLAVGVVGSEAF

V gene: TRBV5-6
CDR3 protein: ASTEPGLGKTQY

V gene: TRBV6-5
CDR3 protein: ASSYQGSYQETQY

V gene: TRBV29-1
CDR3 protein: SVETGGGDTQY

V gene: TRBV5-1
CDR3 protein: ASSVTGGTNQPQH

V gene: TRBV18
CDR3 protein: ASSPPLGGGYKSSYNEQF

V gene: TRBV9
CDR3 protein: ASSVGREVGTEAF

V gene: TRBV13
CDR3 protein: ASSLGGTGKETQY

V gene: TRBV5-6
CDR3 protein: ASSLDPPRNTEAF

V gene: TRBV28
CDR3 protein: ASSLTGAGNGYT

V gene: TRBV5-1
CDR3 protein: ASTGDSGNTIY

V gene: TRBV29-1
CDR3 protein: SVRDRDGQPQH

V gene: TRBV19
CDR3 protein: ASNSGVSDTQY

V gene: TRBV30
CDR3 protein: AWEPNSNQPQH

V gene: TRBV19
CDR3 protein: ASSTNGQDSNQPQH

V gene: TRBV5-1
CDR3 protein: ASSLETATGELF

V gene: TRBV7-7
CDR3 protein: ASSQGVAGELF

V gene: TRBV28
CDR3 protein: ASSLLLVAGVEKLF

V gene: TRBV7-2
CDR3 protein: ASSREGDGRGYT

V gene: TRBV4-2
CDR3 protein: ASSQPDREDNEQF

V gene: TRBV4-2
CDR3 protein: ASSRGQGETQY

V gene: TRBV6-5
CDR3 protein: ASSYVGGGHQETQY

V gene: TRBV20-1
CDR3 protein: SARDSRVFL

V gene: TRBV5-1
CDR3 protein: ASTPGGSTNEKLF

V gene: TRBV19
CDR3 protein: ASGAGYQETQY

V gene: TRBV7-2
CDR3 protein: ASSLAEGTEAF

V gene: TRBV20-1
CDR3 protein: SSALSETQY

V gene: TRBV10-3
CDR3 protein: AISESAGRTGELF

V gene: TRBV11-1
CDR3 protein: ASSLELNSPLH

V gene: TRBV5-4
CDR3 protein: ASSFQGSDSPLH

V gene: TRBV5-1
CDR3 protein: ASSLQGQGGNEQF

V gene: TRBV21-1
CDR3 protein: ASSKEQTSSYEQY

V gene: TRBV7-2
CDR3 protein: VSSFQQGSRQPQH

V gene: TRBV18
CDR3 protein: ASSPNRVSDTEAF

V gene: TRBV4-3
CDR3 protein: ASSQETGYGEQF

V gene: TRBV4-2
CDR3 protein: ASSQDWRGEYQPQH

V gene: TRBV9
CDR3 protein: ASSVEGASGANVLT

V gene: TRBV4-2
CDR3 protein: ASSQGDSGRGYT

V gene: TRBV7-5
CDR3 protein: ARSFPSGVLYEQY

V gene: TRBV9
CDR3 protein: ASSSSRDGEQF